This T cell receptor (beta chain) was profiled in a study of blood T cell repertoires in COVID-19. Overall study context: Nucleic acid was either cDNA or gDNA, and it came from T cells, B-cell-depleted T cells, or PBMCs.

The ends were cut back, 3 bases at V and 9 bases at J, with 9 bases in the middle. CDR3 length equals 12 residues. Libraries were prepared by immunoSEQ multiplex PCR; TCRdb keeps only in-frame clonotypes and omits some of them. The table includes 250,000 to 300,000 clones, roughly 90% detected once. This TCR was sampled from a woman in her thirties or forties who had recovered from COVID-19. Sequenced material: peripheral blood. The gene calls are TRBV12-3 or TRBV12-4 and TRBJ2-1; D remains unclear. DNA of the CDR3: TGTGCCAGCAGTTTGAGAGTTCCTGAGCAGTTCTTC. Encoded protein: CASSLRVPEQFF.